This T cell receptor (beta chain) was captured in a study of beta chain features in type 1 diabetes. Whole-study context: In age, gender and cell yields, patients were similar to healthy donors.

This clone was observed a few times. Its target is not known. Study results and limitations: Significant though moderate, a shortening of TCRB CDR3s appeared in all four CD4+ subsets of Type 1 diabetes patients.

In all sorted populations, purity surpassed 98%. Expressed TCRB transcripts were sequenced, since all the RNA that had been isolated was reverse transcribed. Here immunoSEQ multiplex PCR was the method, and the copy in TCRdb shows in-frame clones only, minus some. The sample holds 900,000 or so clones, 15% to 20% seen once. V was shortened by 7 bases and J by 0 bases, with 13 bases between the two germline ends. CDR1 SNHLY and CDR2 FYNNEI come from the germline V gene. This CDR3 spans 14 amino acids. The chain couples TRBV2 to TRBJ2-7; D might be TRBD1 or TRBD2, each matching 5 bases. The material sequenced was naive CD4+ T cells from blood. The receptor comes from a woman aged 18-29 years in good health. The CDR3 loop reads CASTGDRHSYEQYF. The DNA of the CDR3 is TGTGCCAGCACTGGGGACCGACACTCCTACGAGCAGTACTTC.